Reported below is one T cell receptor (beta chain). Its antigen is undetermined. The protocol was immunoSEQ multiplex PCR, while the TCRdb copy is restricted to in-frame clones and leaves out a portion. The sample contains roughly 150,000 clones, 90% to 95% of which appear only once. This sample is drawn from a study of T cell responses to AZD1222 COVID-19 vaccine. Overall study findings and caveats: A reported finding is that nearly half of spike-specific TCRs target unmutated variant regions. Baseline serology detected seropositivity in only five to seven AZD1222 recipients. It should be noted that donors were predominantly white British and more often female, and clonal diversity was possibly underestimated.

It was second doses at about 4 or about 12 weeks that were pooled. The sample consisted of peripheral blood, taken 28 days after the second AZD1222 dose. This clonotype was obtained from an adult who received the AZD1222 COVID-19 vaccine.

CDR3 DNA: TGTGCCAGCAGTCCCCGGGACAGGGCTCAGCCCCAGCATTTT. This translates into CASSPRDRAQPQHF. The chain recombines TRBV28 with TRBJ1-5; 9 bases agree with TRBD1. CDR1 and CDR2 from the germline V gene are MDHEN and SYDVKM. The ends lost 5 bases at V and 6 bases at J; junction bases unmatched: 5. The CDR3 is 14 amino acids.